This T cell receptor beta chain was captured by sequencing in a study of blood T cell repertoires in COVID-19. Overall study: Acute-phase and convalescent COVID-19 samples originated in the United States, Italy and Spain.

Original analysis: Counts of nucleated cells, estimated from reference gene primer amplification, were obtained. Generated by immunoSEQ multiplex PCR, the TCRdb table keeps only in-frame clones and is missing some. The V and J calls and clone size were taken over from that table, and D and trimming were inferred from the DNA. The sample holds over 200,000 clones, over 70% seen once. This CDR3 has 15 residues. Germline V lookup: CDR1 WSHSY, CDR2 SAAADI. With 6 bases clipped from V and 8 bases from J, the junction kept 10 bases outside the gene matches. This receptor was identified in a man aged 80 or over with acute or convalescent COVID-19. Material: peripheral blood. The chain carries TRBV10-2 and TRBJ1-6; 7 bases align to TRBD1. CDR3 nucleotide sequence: TGCGCCAGCAGGAAAACTGACAGGGCAGATTCACCCCTCCACTTT. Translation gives CASRKTDRADSPLHF.